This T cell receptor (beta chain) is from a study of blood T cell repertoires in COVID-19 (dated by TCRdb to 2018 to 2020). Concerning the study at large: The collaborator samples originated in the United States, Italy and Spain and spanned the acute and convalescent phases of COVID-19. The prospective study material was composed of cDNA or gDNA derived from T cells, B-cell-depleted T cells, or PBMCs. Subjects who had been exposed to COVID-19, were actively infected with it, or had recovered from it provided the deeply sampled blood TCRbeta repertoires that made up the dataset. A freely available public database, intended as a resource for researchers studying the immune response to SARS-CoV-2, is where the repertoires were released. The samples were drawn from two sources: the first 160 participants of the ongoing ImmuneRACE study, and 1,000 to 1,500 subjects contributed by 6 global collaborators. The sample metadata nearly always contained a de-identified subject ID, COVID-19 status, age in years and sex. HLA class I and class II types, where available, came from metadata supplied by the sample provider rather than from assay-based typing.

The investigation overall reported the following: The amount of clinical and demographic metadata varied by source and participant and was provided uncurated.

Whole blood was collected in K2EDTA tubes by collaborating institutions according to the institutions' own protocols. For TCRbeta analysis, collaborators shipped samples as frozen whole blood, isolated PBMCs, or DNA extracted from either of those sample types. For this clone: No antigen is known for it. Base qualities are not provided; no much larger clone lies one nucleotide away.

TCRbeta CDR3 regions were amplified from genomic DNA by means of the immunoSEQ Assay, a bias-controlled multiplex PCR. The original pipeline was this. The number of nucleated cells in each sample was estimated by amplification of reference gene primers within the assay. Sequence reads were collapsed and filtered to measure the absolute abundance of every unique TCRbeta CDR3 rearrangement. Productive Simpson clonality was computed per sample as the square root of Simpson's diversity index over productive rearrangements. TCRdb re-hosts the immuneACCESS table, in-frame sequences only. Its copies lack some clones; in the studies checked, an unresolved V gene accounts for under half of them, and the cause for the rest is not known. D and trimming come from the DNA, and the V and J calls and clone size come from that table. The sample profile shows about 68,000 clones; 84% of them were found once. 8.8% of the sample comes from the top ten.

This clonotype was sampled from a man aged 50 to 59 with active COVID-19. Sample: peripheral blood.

Here the CDR3 is given as CASSYSSRDQETQYF. The bases are TGTGCCAGCAGTTACTCGTCCCGGGACCAAGAGACCCAGTACTTC. The rearrangement combines TRBV6-5 with TRBJ2-5; a confident D gene designation cannot be given. CDR1 and CDR2, looked up from the germline V gene, are MNHEY and SVGAGI. Counted from cysteine to phenylalanine, this CDR3 has 15 amino acids. Only CDR3 DNA remains: 45 bases, in frame from the first base. Trimming costs V 0 bases and J 0 bases, and their ends lie 8 bases apart.